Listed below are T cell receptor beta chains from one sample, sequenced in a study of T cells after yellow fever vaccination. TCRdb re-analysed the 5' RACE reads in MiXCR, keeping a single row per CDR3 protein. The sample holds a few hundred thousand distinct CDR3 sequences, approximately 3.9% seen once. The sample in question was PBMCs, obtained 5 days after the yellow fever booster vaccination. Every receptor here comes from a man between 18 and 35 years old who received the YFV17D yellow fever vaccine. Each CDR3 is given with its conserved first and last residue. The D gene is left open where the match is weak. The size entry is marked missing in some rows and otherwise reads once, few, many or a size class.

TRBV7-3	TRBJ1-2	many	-	CASSLGPSYGYTF	TGTGCCAGCAGCTTAGGCCCGTCCTATGGCTACACCTTC
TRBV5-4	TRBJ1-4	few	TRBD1	CASRQSNRGSGEKLFF	TGTGCCAGCAGACAAAGCAACAGGGGAAGTGGAGAAAAACTGTTTTTT
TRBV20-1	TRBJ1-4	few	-	CSASPFGSATNEKLFF	TGCAGTGCTAGCCCCTTTGGGAGTGCAACTAATGAAAAACTGTTTTTT
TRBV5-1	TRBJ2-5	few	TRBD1	CASSLTTGMVTQYF	TGCGCCAGCAGCTTGACGACAGGGATGGTGACCCAGTACTTC
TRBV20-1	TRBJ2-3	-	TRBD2	CSARRGGGAVTDTQYF	TGCAGTGCTAGACGGGGCGGGGGGGCAGTCACAGATACGCAGTATTTT
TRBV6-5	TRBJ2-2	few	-	CASSTHSDGELFF	TGTGCCAGCAGTACCCACTCTGACGGGGAGCTGTTTTTT
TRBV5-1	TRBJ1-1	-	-	CASSRTDYTEAFF	TGCGCCAGCAGCCGGACGGATTACACTGAAGCTTTCTTT
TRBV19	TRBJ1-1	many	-	CASSLGVAEAFF	TGTGCCAGTAGTTTAGGGGTGGCTGAAGCTTTCTTT
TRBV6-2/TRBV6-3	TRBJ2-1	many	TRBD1	CASSWDREIDNEQFF	TGTGCCAGCAGTTGGGACAGGGAGATCGACAATGAGCAGTTCTTC
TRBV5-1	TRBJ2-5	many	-	CASSLFGADGETQYF	TGCGCCAGCAGCTTGTTTGGAGCTGATGGAGAGACCCAGTACTTC
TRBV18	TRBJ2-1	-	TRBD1	CASAYPGQQRMRQFF	TGTGCCAGCGCCTACCCGGGACAGCAAAGAATGAGGCAGTTCTTC
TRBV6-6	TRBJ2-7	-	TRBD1	CASSYSDRDRGYF	TGTGCCAGCAGTTACTCCGACCGGGACAGGGGGTACTTC
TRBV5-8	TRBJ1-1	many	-	CASTHVNEAEAFF	TGTGCCAGCACCCACGTTAATGAGGCTGAAGCTTTCTTT
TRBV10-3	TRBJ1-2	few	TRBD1	CAITLEQGMGYTF	TGTGCCATCACCTTGGAACAGGGGATGGGCTACACCTTC
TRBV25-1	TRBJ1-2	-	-	CASSETGYYGYTF	TGTGCCAGCAGTGAAACAGGGTACTATGGCTACACCTTC
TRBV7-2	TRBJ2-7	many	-	CASSLDAYEQYF	TGTGCCAGCAGCTTAGACGCCTACGAGCAGTACTTC
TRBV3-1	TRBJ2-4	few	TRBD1	CASSTPGQGNPKNIQYF	TGTGCCAGCAGCACACCGGGACAGGGAAATCCCAAAAACATTCAGTACTTC
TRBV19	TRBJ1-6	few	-	CASTPTKIGSPLHF	TGTGCCAGTACCCCGACGAAGATTGGTTCACCCCTCCACTTT
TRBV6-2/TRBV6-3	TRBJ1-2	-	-	CASTDLRTVPLYGYTF	TGTGCCAGCACCGACCTCAGGACAGTTCCCCTCTATGGCTACACCTTC
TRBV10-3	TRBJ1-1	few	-	CAISLGWGGQNTEAFF	TGTGCCATCAGTCTCGGATGGGGGGGACAGAACACTGAAGCTTTCTTT
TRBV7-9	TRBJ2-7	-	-	CASSSRLIMAGATYEQYF	TGTGCCAGCAGCTCACGTCTTATTATGGCGGGCGCTACCTACGAGCAGTACTTC
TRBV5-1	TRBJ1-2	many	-	CASSSRTVANYGYTF	TGCGCCAGCAGCTCACGGACGGTAGCTAACTATGGCTACACCTTC
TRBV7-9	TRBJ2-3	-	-	CASSSSYGAQYF	TGTGCCAGCAGCTCGAGCTACGGGGCGCAGTATTTT
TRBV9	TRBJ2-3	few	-	CASSTVGPTDTQYF	TGTGCCAGCAGCACCGTGGGGCCCACAGATACGCAGTATTTT
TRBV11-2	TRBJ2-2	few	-	CASSPPWSTGELFF	TGTGCCAGCAGCCCTCCGTGGTCGACCGGGGAGCTGTTTTTT
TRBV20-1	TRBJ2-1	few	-	CSAVRGAENEQFF	TGCAGTGCGGTACGGGGGGCAGAGAATGAGCAGTTCTTC
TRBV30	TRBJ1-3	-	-	CAWSVPLTGYGNTIYF	TGTGCCTGGAGTGTACCCCTTACAGGGTACGGAAACACCATATATTTT
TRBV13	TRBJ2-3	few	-	CASSFNPDTQYF	TGTGCCAGCAGCTTCAATCCAGATACGCAGTATTTT
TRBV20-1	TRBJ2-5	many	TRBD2	CSARLPGLAGGPEETQYF	TGCAGTGCTAGACTTCCCGGACTAGCGGGGGGGCCGGAGGAGACCCAGTACTTC
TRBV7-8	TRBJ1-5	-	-	CASSLQSQNQPQHF	TGTGCCAGCAGCTTACAGTCCCAGAATCAGCCCCAGCATTTT
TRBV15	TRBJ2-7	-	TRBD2	CATSTGLANEQYF	TGTGCCACCAGCACGGGACTAGCGAACGAGCAGTACTTC
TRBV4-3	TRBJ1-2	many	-	CASSQEERADGYTF	TGCGCCAGCAGCCAAGAGGAGAGGGCGGATGGCTACACCTTC
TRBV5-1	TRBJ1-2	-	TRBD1	CASSIQGNDYGYTF	TGCGCCAGCAGCATACAGGGGAATGACTATGGCTACACCTTC
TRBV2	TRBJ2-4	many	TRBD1	CASSGQGGKNIQYF	TGTGCCAGCAGTGGACAGGGGGGCAAAAACATTCAGTACTTC
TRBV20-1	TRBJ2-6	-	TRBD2	CSARPRTSGGPSGANVLTF	TGCAGTGCTAGACCACGGACTAGCGGGGGTCCCTCTGGGGCCAACGTCCTGACTTTC
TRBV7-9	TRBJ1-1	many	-	CASMGEDTEAFF	TGTGCCAGCATGGGCGAAGACACTGAAGCTTTCTTT
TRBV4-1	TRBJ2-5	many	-	CASSHLGGIQETQYF	TGCGCCAGCAGCCATCTGGGGGGAATCCAAGAGACCCAGTACTTC
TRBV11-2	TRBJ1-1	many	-	CASSSSGTEAFF	TGTGCCAGCAGCTCGTCCGGGACGGAAGCTTTCTTT
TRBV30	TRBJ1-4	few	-	CAWSSWGPATNEKLFF	TGTGCCTGGAGTTCCTGGGGGCCTGCAACTAATGAAAAACTGTTTTTT
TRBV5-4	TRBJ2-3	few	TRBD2	CASSRAAGAITDTQYF	TGTGCCAGCAGCCGAGCAGCGGGGGCCATCACAGATACGCAGTATTTT
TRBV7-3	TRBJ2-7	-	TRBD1	CASSLTGTGGYEQYF	TGTGCCAGCAGCTTAACCGGGACAGGGGGCTACGAGCAGTACTTC
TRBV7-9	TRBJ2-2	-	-	CATSGTRAATGELFF	TGTGCCACCTCCGGGACCCGCGCGGCCACCGGGGAGCTGTTTTTT
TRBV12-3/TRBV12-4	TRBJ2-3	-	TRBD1	CASSGDSPSTDTQYF	TGTGCCAGCAGTGGGGACAGTCCTAGCACAGATACGCAGTATTTT
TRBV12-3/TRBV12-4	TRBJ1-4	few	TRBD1	CASSKTGGFEKLFF	TGTGCCAGCAGCAAGACAGGGGGCTTTGAAAAACTGTTTTTT
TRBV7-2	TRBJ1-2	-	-	CASSLNRVADGYTF	TGTGCCAGCAGCTTGAACAGGGTAGCGGATGGCTACACCTTC